This TCR beta chain was identified in a study of response to subunit inactivated influenza vaccine. From the RT-PCR reads, TCRdb called clonotypes with MiXCR, one entry per CDR3 protein. Of more than 400,000 distinct CDR3 sequences in the sample, 11% were seen once. This clonotype was observed a handful of times. The V gene lost 1 base and the J gene lost 4 bases, with 9 bases spanning the gap. Germline V gives CDR1 SGHRS, CDR2 YFSETQ. CDR3 size: 13 residues. The clonotype was recovered from a man in his fifties who received an inactivated influenza vaccine. The chain uses TRBV5-1 and TRBJ2-7, with D perhaps matching TRBD1 (6 bases). Sequencing was performed on PBMCs from blood, taken 45 days after vaccination. The DNA of the CDR3 is TGCGCCAGCAGCTTGACAGGGCAGTACGAGCAGTACTTC. It yields the protein CASSLTGQYEQYF.